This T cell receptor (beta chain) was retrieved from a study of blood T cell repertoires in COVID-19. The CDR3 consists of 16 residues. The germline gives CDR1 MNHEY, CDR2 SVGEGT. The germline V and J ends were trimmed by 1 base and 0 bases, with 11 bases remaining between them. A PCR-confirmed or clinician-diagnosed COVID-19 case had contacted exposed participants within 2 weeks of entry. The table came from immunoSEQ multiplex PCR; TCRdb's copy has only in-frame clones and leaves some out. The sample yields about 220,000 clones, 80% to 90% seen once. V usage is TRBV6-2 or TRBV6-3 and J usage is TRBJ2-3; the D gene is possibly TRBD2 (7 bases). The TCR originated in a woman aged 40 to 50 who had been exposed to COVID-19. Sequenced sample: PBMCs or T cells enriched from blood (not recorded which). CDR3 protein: CASSYYGGPSTDTQYF. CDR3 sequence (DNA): TGTGCCAGCAGTTACTACGGGGGGCCTAGCACAGATACGCAGTATTTT.